These T cell receptor beta chains were read from a single sample in a study of response to subunit inactivated influenza vaccine. In TCRdb, the RT-PCR reads were re-called with MiXCR into one record per CDR3 protein. This table has 600,000 to 850,000 distinct CDR3 sequences, around 13% appearing once. Here the sequenced sample was PBMCs from blood, taken 14 to 15 days before vaccination. The receptors shown here come from a man over 45 who received an inactivated influenza vaccine. Each CDR3 is given with its conserved first and last residue. A D gene is named only where the DNA matches it firmly. Clone size is not always given. Where it is, it says once, few, many or a class for expanded clones.

d_gene	abundance	v_gene	j_gene	CDR3nt	CDR3aa
-	-	TRBV5-4	TRBJ2-6	TGTGCCAGCAGCACCCGGACAACTGGGGCCAACGTCCTGACTTTC	CASSTRTTGANVLTF
-	few	TRBV6-5	TRBJ2-6	TGTGCCAGGCTGAGGGTCCTGACTTTC	CARLRVLTF
-	few	TRBV28	TRBJ2-7	TGTGCCAGCAGTAAACGGTGGACCGTAATCTACGAGCAGTACTTC	CASSKRWTVIYEQYF
TRBD2	-	TRBV20-1	TRBJ2-7	TGCAGTGCTAGACCCCCCGGACTAGCGGAGGCCTACGAGCAGTACTTC	CSARPPGLAEAYEQYF
-	-	TRBV15	TRBJ1-2	TGTGCCACCAGCAGAGAAGCGGTTTGGGACTATGGCTACACCTTC	CATSREAVWDYGYTF
TRBD2	-	TRBV11-2	TRBJ2-2	TGTGCCAGCAGCTCAGGACTAGCGGGGGGGCAGAACACCGGGGAGCTGTTTTTT	CASSSGLAGGQNTGELFF
TRBD2	-	TRBV4-1	TRBJ2-3	TGCGCCAGCAGCCCCCGTCAATCTAGCGGTGACTCCCCGCAGTATTTT	CASSPRQSSGDSPQYF
TRBD1	few	TRBV20-1	TRBJ2-3	TGCAGTGCTAAACGACAGGGGGCGGATACGCAGTATTTT	CSAKRQGADTQYF
-	many	TRBV10-3	TRBJ2-2	TGTGCCATCAGTGAGGAAGGGACGAACACCGGGGAGCTGTTTTTT	CAISEEGTNTGELFF
-	few	TRBV7-3	TRBJ2-1	TGTGCCAGCAGCGGAGGTATGGGGACTTCCCCCCTTGAACAGTTCTTC	CASSGGMGTSPLEQFF
TRBD1	many	TRBV12-3/TRBV12-4	TRBJ1-4	TGTGCCAGCAGTTTAGCTTCGGGACAGGGAAGAACAGAAAAACTGTTTTTT	CASSLASGQGRTEKLFF
TRBD2	many	TRBV28	TRBJ2-1	TGTGCCAGCAGTGAAAATAGCGGGAGTCGGAATGAGCAGTTCTTC	CASSENSGSRNEQFF
-	-	TRBV7-9	TRBJ2-1	TGTGCCAGCAGCTTACAAGTGGGCGGTGAGCAGTTCTTC	CASSLQVGGEQFF
-	-	TRBV15	TRBJ1-1	TGTGCCACCAGCAGAGATTTTGGTGAAGCTTTCTTT	CATSRDFGEAFF
-	many	TRBV29-1	TRBJ2-3	TGCAGCGTCGCCGGGGGCAGCCGCACATCTAGCACAGATACGCAGTATTTT	CSVAGGSRTSSTDTQYF
-	few	TRBV6-1	TRBJ2-1	TGTGCCAGCAGGCCTATAACGGGAGATCCCTACAATGAGCAGTTCTTC	CASRPITGDPYNEQFF
-	-	TRBV25-1	TRBJ2-2	TGTGCCAGCAGTGAAGCCAAAGATTTCACCGGGGAGCTGTTTTTT	CASSEAKDFTGELFF
-	-	TRBV7-2	TRBJ1-5	TGTGCCAGCAGTAGCTGGGCAGACGGTCAGCCCCAGCATTTT	CASSSWADGQPQHF
-	few	TRBV7-9	TRBJ2-3	TGTGCCAGCAGCTTAGGAGGTATCTGGGATACGCAGTATTTT	CASSLGGIWDTQYF
-	-	TRBV28	TRBJ2-1	TGTGCCAGCAGTTTCGAACTTTCGTTTGACTACAATGAGCAGTTCTTC	CASSFELSFDYNEQFF
TRBD1	-	TRBV7-8	TRBJ1-5	TGTGCCAGCAGCCGCTGGACAGGAGACTATAGCAATCAGCCCCAGCATTTT	CASSRWTGDYSNQPQHF
-	-	TRBV2	TRBJ1-5	TGTGCCAGCAGTGAAGGGACCCTTTTTAATCAGCCCCAGCATTTT	CASSEGTLFNQPQHF
-	few	TRBV4-2	TRBJ2-2	TGTGCCAGCAGCCAAGAGCTTTTAGGGGCCGGGGAGCTGTTTTTT	CASSQELLGAGELFF
-	-	TRBV6-1	TRBJ1-1	TGTGCCAGCAGCTCACGGGCAGGACCCACTGAAGCTTTCTTT	CASSSRAGPTEAFF
-	-	TRBV20-1	TRBJ2-5	TGCAGTGCTAGGAGGCCAGGGTGCCGAGAGACCCAGTACTTC	CSARRPGCRETQYF
-	few	TRBV6-6	TRBJ2-7	TGTGCCTCAGCTCACCGAATCTCCTACGAGCAGTACTTC	CASAHRISYEQYF
TRBD1	few	TRBV3-1	TRBJ2-2	TGTGCCAGCAGCCAAGGAAGGACAGGGAACACCGGGGAGCTGTTTTTT	CASSQGRTGNTGELFF
TRBD2	few	TRBV7-2	TRBJ2-1	TGTGCCAGCAGCCTCTACCGGGGACTAGCGGTCGGTGAGCAGTTCTTC	CASSLYRGLAVGEQFF
-	-	TRBV7-8	TRBJ2-2	TGTGCCAGCAGCCCTGGACGGTTCCCCGGGGAGCTGTTTTTT	CASSPGRFPGELFF
TRBD1	few	TRBV29-1	TRBJ2-7	TGCAGCGTTTCTTTTGCCGGGACAGGGACCTCCTACGAGCAGTACTTC	CSVSFAGTGTSYEQYF
-	few	TRBV28	TRBJ2-4	TGTGCCAGCAGCTCCCTTACCCGGACAGCCCTCTCCATTCTAGCCAAAAACATTCAGTACTTC	CASSSLTRTALSILAKNIQYF
-	-	TRBV9	TRBJ2-7	TGTGCCAGCAGCGTCGCGGCCATAGGTGAGCAGTACTTC	CASSVAAIGEQYF
-	few	TRBV7-2	TRBJ2-4	TGTGCCAGCAGTTCCCAAGTAGCCAAAAACATTCAGTACTTC	CASSSQVAKNIQYF
-	few	TRBV5-1	TRBJ2-3	TGCGCCAGCAGCCTGGGAGGGACACGGAGAACAGATACGCAGTATTTT	CASSLGGTRRTDTQYF
TRBD1	-	TRBV6-2/TRBV6-3	TRBJ2-5	TGTGCCAGCAGAAAGCAGGGGGCAGGAGAGACCCAGTACTTC	CASRKQGAGETQYF
-	many	TRBV5-1	TRBJ1-1	TGCGCCAGCAACACAGGGACGACCCTGAACACTGAAGCTTTCTTT	CASNTGTTLNTEAFF
-	few	TRBV6-1	TRBJ2-5	TGTGCCAGCAGTGGCCGGTCACACCAAGAGACCCAGTACTTC	CASSGRSHQETQYF
TRBD2	-	TRBV6-2/TRBV6-3	TRBJ2-7	TGTGCCAGCAGTCTCCCGGGACTAGCGGGGGGGTACGAGCAGTACTTC	CASSLPGLAGGYEQYF
-	-	TRBV4-1	TRBJ2-7	TGCGCCAGCAGCCAAGTTGTCGGCAGAACGGATTACGAGCAGTACTTC	CASSQVVGRTDYEQYF
-	many	TRBV6-5	TRBJ1-1	TGTGCCAGCAGTTACGGGGGGCTCACTGAAGCTTTCTTT	CASSYGGLTEAFF